This T cell receptor (beta chain) was captured by sequencing in a study of OX40 agonist ivuxolimab in advanced cancers. The study, taken as a whole, reports: The authors did not determine the antigen specificity of the expanded peripheral T cells.

Concerning this clone itself: Antigen specificity is unknown.

Here immunoSEQ multiplex PCR was the method, and the copy in TCRdb shows in-frame clones only, minus some. Here the sample spans about 77,000 clones, 87% being singletons. This CDR3 region has 14 residues. Looked up from germline, CDR1 is SEHNR and CDR2 is FQNEAQ (reference sequence). The ends were cut back, 3 bases at V and 1 base at J, with 9 bases in the middle. This specimen consisted of CD4+ or CD8+ T cells sorted from blood, obtained in a trial of the OX40 agonist ivuxolimab. The V and J genes are TRBV7-9 and TRBJ1-1; D unresolved. The TCR sequence derives from an adult with an advanced solid tumor such as melanoma, head and neck, liver or kidney cancer. CDR3 coding DNA: TGTGCCAGCAGCTTTGGTCAGAGGAACACTGAAGCTTTCTTT. Translating gives CASSFGQRNTEAFF.